The 9 T cell receptor beta chains in this list originate from one sample, sequenced in a study of radiation and T cells in renal cell carcinoma. Here immunoSEQ multiplex PCR was the method, and the copy in TCRdb shows in-frame clones only, minus some. Of about 130,000 clones in the sample, roughly 80% were seen once. As to time point: baseline pretreatment blood. The treatment: 15 Gy SBRT to primary tumor, nephrectomy 4 weeks later. Here the sequenced sample was blood, taken from a patient whose treatment included radiotherapy and nephrectomy. These receptors all stem from a woman in her sixties with renal cell carcinoma.

CDR3 nucleotide sequence: TGTGCCAGCAGCTTACAGCTCACAGATACGCAGTATTTT. Its translation is CASSLQLTDTQYF. The chain is built from TRBV7-2 and TRBJ2-3; D gene ambiguous. CDR3 length equals 13 residues. Germline V lookup: CDR1 SGHTA, CDR2 FQGNSA. V was clipped by 2 bases and J by 2 bases, with 5 bases between them.

The chain joins TRBV9 to TRBJ2-2; the D is unclear. Germline CDR1 SGDLS, CDR2 YYNGEE. This CDR3 contains 12 residues. V was clipped by 6 bases and J by 5 bases, with 8 bases between them. The CDR3 region is CASNYGTGELFF. CDR3 coding DNA: TGTGCCAGCAACTACGGGACCGGGGAGCTGTTTTTT. The complete variable domain, with remaining parts taken from reference TRBV9 and TRBJ2-2, reads DSGVTQTPKHLITATGQRVTLRCSPRSGDLSVYWYQQSLDQGLQFLIQYYNGEERAKGNILERFSAQQFPDLHSELNLSSLELGDSALYFCASNYGTGELFFGEGSRLTVL.

This rearrangement joins TRBV7-9 to TRBJ1-1; D unresolved. Germline CDR1 SEHNR, CDR2 FQNEAQ (reference sequence). The length of the CDR3 is 12 residues. Trimming took 2 bases from V and 4 from J, leaving 5 bases between them. The chain's CDR3 is CASSLIGTEAFF. CDR3 coding DNA: TGTGCCAGCAGCTTAATTGGCACTGAAGCTTTCTTT.

The chain carries TRBV19 and TRBJ1-6; tentatively, D is TRBD1 (5 bases). The CDR3 consists of 13 residues. V lost 6 bases, J lost 7 bases, and 10 bases lay in between. CDR1 is LNHDA and CDR2 is SQIVND in the germline V gene (reference sequence). The CDR3 sequence is CASSSGGNSPLHF. Written as DNA, the CDR3 is TGTGCCAGTAGCTCCGGGGGGAATTCACCCCTCCACTTT.

The rearrangement uses TRBV5-1 and TRBJ1-3; the D is unclear. CDR1 SGHRS and CDR2 YFSETQ come from the germline V gene. Trimming removed 4 bases from V and 4 bases from J, with 15 bases in between. The CDR3 is made up of 15 amino acids. The chain's CDR3 is CASSLTVTQGNTIYF. DNA of the CDR3: TGCGCCAGCAGCCTAACCGTTACCCAAGGAAACACCATATATTTT.

As to this clone: Other DNA variants within this sample encode the same CDR3. The genes are TRBV7-9 and TRBJ1-1; 9 positions match TRBD1. This CDR3 has 14 residues. Germline V lookup: CDR1 SEHNR, CDR2 FQNEAQ (reference sequence). V shed 4 bases, J shed 2 bases, and the junction held 2 bases outside the gene matches. The CDR3, as DNA: TGTGCCAGCAGCTGGGGACAGGGAAACACTGAAGCTTTCTTT. Translating it yields CASSWGQGNTEAFF.

V gene TRBV5-1 combines with J gene TRBJ2-2; D is undetermined. The germline gives CDR1 SGHRS, CDR2 YFSETQ. There are 16 residues in the CDR3. V was clipped by 4 bases and J by 0 bases, with 13 bases between them. CDR3 residues: CASSLLSSTNTGELFF. In DNA, the CDR3 is TGCGCCAGCAGCCTGCTCTCCTCGACGAACACCGGGGAGCTGTTTTTT.

This clone appeared a single time. The rearrangement joins TRBV28 to TRBJ2-7; D is tentatively TRBD1 or TRBD2 (5 bases each). The germline V gene encodes CDR1 MDHEN and CDR2 SYDVKM. V shed 7 bases and J shed 2 bases, with 21 bases lying between them. This CDR3 has 16 amino acids. CDR3 region: CASTPSPGQGPYEQYF. The DNA for the CDR3 is TGTGCCAGCACCCCCTCGCCGGGGCAGGGACCCTACGAGCAGTACTTC.

There are a few counts of this clone. The same CDR3 arises from other DNA sequences in this sample as well. This chain connects TRBV9 to TRBJ2-7, with D possibly TRBD2 on 5 matching bases. This CDR3 contains 13 residues. Germline assignment: CDR1 SGDLS and CDR2 YYNGEE. V lost 0 bases and J lost 6, with 10 bases in between. CDR3 residues: CASSVALASEQYF. The CDR3 nucleotides read TGTGCCAGCAGCGTAGCGCTAGCCTCCGAGCAGTACTTC.